This T cell receptor (beta chain) comes out of a study of T cell responses to AZD1222 COVID-19 vaccine. Study-wide context: Combined were second doses at about 4 or about 12 weeks.

Sequencing used immunoSEQ multiplex PCR; TCRdb keeps in-frame clones, though not all of them. Of about 120,000 clones in the sample, around 88% were seen once. The V end was cut by 0 bases, the J end by 4 bases, with 1 base between. This CDR3 region has 10 residues. Germline CDR1 is DFQATT and CDR2 is SNEGSKA (reference sequence). On this clone itself: Its antigen remains unknown.

Study-level results: The donors showed a predominance of white British ancestry and of females, with possible underestimation of clonal diversity. No repertoire was sampled before or during the peak T cell response, only after it. Of spike-specific TCRs, nearly half reportedly target regions left unmutated in variants.

The gene calls are TRBV20-1 and TRBJ2-7; D is ambiguous. The receptor was isolated from an adult in good health. The sequencing here drew on peripheral blood, taken on day 0 of AZD1222 vaccination. CDR3 region: CSAREYEQYF. The CDR3 nucleotides are TGCAGTGCTAGAGAGTACGAGCAGTACTTC.